The 9 T cell receptor beta chains listed next were all sequenced from one sample in a study of immune characteristics of hereditary and idiopathic chronic pancreatitis. Profiled with immunoSEQ multiplex PCR; TCRdb holds only in-frame clones, not every one. The sample shows about 520 clones, 60% to 80% of them seen only once. Source material: pancreas tissue. These receptors all stem from a human donor who was a deceased organ donor serving as a healthy control.

This rearrangement joins TRBV13 to TRBJ2-3; 9 bases align to TRBD2. This CDR3 comprises 15 residues. V gave up 4 bases and J gave up 0 bases; unmatched junction bases: 2. The germline gives CDR1 PRHDT, CDR2 FYEKMQ (reference sequence). The CDR3, as DNA: TGTGCCAGCAGCTCGGGACTAGCTAGCACAGATACGCAGTATTTT. As protein: CASSSGLASTDTQYF. Filled out from reference TRBV13 and TRBJ2-3, the complete variable domain reads AAGVIQSPRHLIKEKRETATLKCYPIPRHDTVYWYQQGPGQDPQFLISFYEKMQSDKGSIPDRFSAQQFSDYHSELNMSSLELGDSALYFCASSSGLASTDTQYFGPGTRLTVL.

The chain couples TRBV9 to TRBJ2-2; 8 bases match TRBD2. The CDR3 spans 16 residues. Per germline, CDR1 SGDLS and CDR2 YYNGEE. V dropped 5 bases and J dropped 0; count of bases not matched to a gene: 6. The CDR3 DNA reads as TGTGCCAGCAGTATCGGGGGGGATGCGAACACCGGGGAGCTGTTTTTT. It yields the protein CASSIGGDANTGELFF.

V is TRBV6-5 and J is TRBJ2-7, with D uncertain. V gave up 5 bases and J gave up 2 bases, with 13 bases separating them. The germline gives CDR1 MNHEY, CDR2 SVGAGI. The CDR3 length is 14 residues. In DNA, the CDR3 is TGTGCCAGCAGTCTGTTTCCACCCCCCTACGAGCAGTACTTC. Residues: CASSLFPPPYEQYF.

CDR3 coding DNA: TGTGCCAGCAGTGAAGCGGGGGCGGGCCTAATCTACGAGCAGTACTTC. The encoded protein is CASSEAGAGLIYEQYF. The chain employs TRBV6-1 and TRBJ2-7; D is perhaps TRBD1 (6 bases). Germline V CDR1 and CDR2: MNHNS, SASEGT. The V and J ends lost 0 bases and 3 bases respectively, with 15 bases between them. This CDR3 is 16 amino acids long.

This chain uses TRBV6-1 with TRBJ1-1; D is perhaps TRBD1 (6 bases). Germline V gives CDR1 MNHNS, CDR2 SASEGT. Trimming took off 0 bases at V and 6 bases at J, with 17 bases between the two ends. The CDR3 has 16 residues. The CDR3 loop reads CASSEALDGKGAEAFF. The CDR3, as DNA: TGTGCCAGCAGTGAAGCCTTGGACGGAAAGGGGGCTGAAGCTTTCTTT.

V is TRBV4-2 and J is TRBJ2-7; 10 bases are shared with TRBD2. The J segment lost 4 bases and the V segment lost 0 bases, leaving 3 bases of the junction unmatched. CDR1 and CDR2 from the germline V gene are LGHNA and YNFKEQ. The CDR3 loop spans 15 amino acids. CDR3: CASSQERTSGYEQYF. The CDR3 nucleotides are TGTGCCAGCAGCCAAGAAAGGACTAGCGGATACGAGCAGTACTTC.

This clone was observed a single time. The chain has TRBV19 and TRBJ2-1; no firm D call. Germline V CDR1 and CDR2: LNHDA, SQIVND (reference sequence). CDR3 length equals 13 residues. Between the trimmed V and J ends, which lost 4 bases and 8 bases, there was a span of 12 bases. In nucleotides, the CDR3 is TGTGCCAGTAGTACCTATACGGGCGATGAGCAGTTCTTC. It is translated as CASSTYTGDEQFF.

The genes are TRBV5-1 and TRBJ1-1; 7 nucleotides align to TRBD1. Germline CDR1 is SGHRS and CDR2 is YFSETQ. The ends lost 0 bases at V and 6 bases at J; junction bases unmatched: 5. The CDR3 loop spans 14 amino acids. As DNA, the CDR3 is TGCGCCAGCAGCTTGGCAGGGGGTGAGTCTGAAGCTTTCTTT. Encoded protein: CASSLAGGESEAFF. The whole variable domain, filled in from reference TRBV5-1 and TRBJ1-1, reads KAGVTQTPRYLIKTRGQQVTLSCSPISGHRSVSWYQQTPGQGLQFLFEYFSETQRNKGNFPGRFSGRQFSNSRSEMNVSTLELGDSALYLCASSLAGGESEAFFGQGTRLTVV.

The V gene is TRBV19, the J gene TRBJ1-4; 8 bases map to TRBD1. The germline CDR1 and CDR2 sequences are LNHDA and SQIVND (reference sequence). V shed 8 bases and J 8 bases; nucleotides not matched to a gene: 7. The CDR3 length is 13 residues. The DNA for the CDR3 is TGTGCCAGTTATGGGACAGGTCGCGAAAAACTGTTTTTT. Protein product: CASYGTGREKLFF.